Sequencing of this TCR beta chain was carried out in a study of cytomegalovirus exposure and HLA in healthy donors. Study details: Among the 300 to 500 donors who were genotyped, 81% fell in the genetic ancestry cluster that is associated with self-reported Caucasian donors. General study findings and limits: With later analysis, a missense DCLRE1C variant became linked to TCR beta V- and J-gene trimming. The authors later found TCR association rates varying by HLA locus, with DRB1 most and HLA-C fewest.

PCR involved 60 Vbeta and 13 Jbeta primers. Only in-frame clones appear in the TCRdb table, and some are missing; sequencing was by immunoSEQ multiplex PCR. The sample includes around 190,000 clones, 65% to 85% of them seen just once. About this clone itself: The antigen remains unidentified.

The CDR3 has 13 amino acids. The germline V gene encodes CDR1 SQVTM and CDR2 ANQGSEA. The ends were cut back, 5 bases at V and 3 bases at J, with 14 bases in the middle. The sequencing input was PBMCs. The V and J genes are TRBV29-1 and TRBJ2-7; TRBD1 might be the D (6 bases). The receptor comes from a man in his forties in good health and CMV-seropositive. CDR3 nucleotide sequence: TGCAGCGTTTCCACCGGGACACACTACGAGCAGTACTTC. This codes for CSVSTGTHYEQYF.